This is a list of T cell receptor beta chains from one sample in a study of CD4 T cells in relation to SARS-CoV-2 and coronaviruses. Repertoires were generated with immunoSEQ multiplex PCR, while TCRdb's copy carries only in-frame clones and drops some. The sample comprises 20,000 to 30,000 clones, around 75% of which are singletons, and 10% to 15% rests with the top ten. For these receptors, no antigen is known. Sequenced sample: CD4+ T cells from PBMCs, cultured in vitro. The origin of the receptors is a human donor in good health. Each CDR3 is given with its conserved first and last residue. The D gene is left open where the match is weak. Clone size is given for some rows only: seen once, a few or many times, or a class if the clone is expanded.

J: TRBJ2-1
V: TRBV11-3
D: TRBD2
size: NA
length: 15
DNA: TGTGCCAGCAGCCCGGGACTAGCGGGTTACAATGAGCAGTTCTTC
CDR3: CASSPGLAGYNEQFF

J: TRBJ1-6
V: TRBV19
D: TRBD1
size: NA
length: 16
DNA: TGTGCCAGTAGATCCTTCGCAGGGGGCAGAGACTCACCCCTCCACTTT
CDR3: CASRSFAGGRDSPLHF

J: TRBJ1-2
V: TRBV6-2/TRBV6-3
D: NA
size: NA
length: 13
DNA: TGTGCCAGCAGCCAACCCCCGGTCCCTGGCTACACCTTC
CDR3: CASSQPPVPGYTF

J: TRBJ1-2
V: TRBV6-4
D: NA
size: medium-sized
length: 12
DNA: TGTGCCAGCAGTGACTTCGGGGGGAGCTACACCTTC
CDR3: CASSDFGGSYTF

J: TRBJ2-5
V: TRBV7-3
D: TRBD2
size: NA
length: 17
DNA: TGTGCCAGCAGCTTATACGGTCCAGCGGGAGGGGGAGAGACCCAGTACTTC
CDR3: CASSLYGPAGGGETQYF

J: TRBJ2-2
V: TRBV5-1
D: NA
size: few
length: 14
DNA: TGCGCCAGCAGCTTGGGACAAAACACCGGGGAGCTGTTTTTT
CDR3: CASSLGQNTGELFF

J: TRBJ2-2
V: TRBV2
D: NA
size: NA
length: 16
DNA: TGTGCCAGCAGTTCCGTCGGGGGGCCGGGCACCGGGGAGCTGTTTTTT
CDR3: CASSSVGGPGTGELFF

J: TRBJ2-1
V: TRBV7-3
D: TRBD2
size: NA
length: 14
DNA: TGTGCCAGCAGCCCCTCAGGACTAGCGGGAGGTCTGTTCTTC
CDR3: CASSPSGLAGGLFF

J: TRBJ1-6
V: TRBV25-1
D: TRBD1
size: NA
length: 15
DNA: TGTGCCAGCAGTACGACCGGGACAGGGGGCGCGCCCCTCCACTTT
CDR3: CASSTTGTGGAPLHF

J: TRBJ2-3
V: TRBV7-9
D: TRBD2
size: NA
length: 19
DNA: TGTGCCAGCAGCTTACAGGGATTACGGACTAGCGGGAGGGGAGATACGCAGTATTTT
CDR3: CASSLQGLRTSGRGDTQYF

J: TRBJ1-5
V: TRBV18
D: NA
size: NA
length: 13
DNA: TGTGCCAGCTCACCGGGCCCTAATCAGCCCCAGCATTTT
CDR3: CASSPGPNQPQHF